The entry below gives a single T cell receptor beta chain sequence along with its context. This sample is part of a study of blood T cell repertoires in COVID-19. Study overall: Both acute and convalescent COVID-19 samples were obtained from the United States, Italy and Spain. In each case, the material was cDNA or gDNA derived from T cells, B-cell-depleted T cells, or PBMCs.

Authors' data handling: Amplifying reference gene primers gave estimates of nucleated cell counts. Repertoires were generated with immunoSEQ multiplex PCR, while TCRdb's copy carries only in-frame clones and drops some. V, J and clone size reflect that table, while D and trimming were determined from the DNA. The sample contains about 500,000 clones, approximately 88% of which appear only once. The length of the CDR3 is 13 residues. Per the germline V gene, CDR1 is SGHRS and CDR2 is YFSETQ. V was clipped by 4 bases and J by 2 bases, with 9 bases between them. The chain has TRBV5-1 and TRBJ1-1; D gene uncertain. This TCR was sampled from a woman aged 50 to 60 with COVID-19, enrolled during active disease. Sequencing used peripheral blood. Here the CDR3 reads CASSGPQNTEAFF. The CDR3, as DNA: TGCGCCAGCAGCGGGCCGCAAAACACTGAAGCTTTCTTT.